Below, 25 T cell receptor beta chains from the same sample are listed, as sequenced in a study of PD-L1 blockade in urothelial cancer (dated by TCRdb to between 2016 and 2019). The library was generated by the immunoSEQ multiplex PCR assay. The clones in this table, taken by TCRdb from immuneACCESS, are in-frame only. Not every clone is retained; where verified, under half of the shortfall comes from an unresolved V gene, and the cause of the rest is unknown. For this sample there are 50,000 to 65,000 clones; 86% appear just once. The ten largest make up roughly 2.9% of the sample. Sequences were derived from PBMCs, sampled around atezolizumab (anti-PD-L1) treatment. These receptors originate from a man aged 45-65 years with urothelial cancer.

The chain has TRBV6-5 and TRBJ2-7, with unresolved D. Trimming took 0 bases from V and 4 from J, leaving 13 bases between them. The CDR3 sequence is 15 residues long. The germline V gene has CDR1 MNHEY and CDR2 SVGAGI. The CDR3 DNA is TGTGCCAGCAGTTACTCGACTGTGCCCTTGTACGAGCAGTACTTC. Translating it yields CASSYSTVPLYEQYF.

The chain combines TRBV28 with TRBJ2-7; TRBD2 agrees at 7 bases. Germline assignment: CDR1 MDHEN and CDR2 SYDVKM. The CDR3 extends over 14 amino acids. V shed 8 bases, J shed 2 bases, and the junction held 9 bases outside the gene matches. The CDR3 protein is CASRSLADPYEQYF. Here the CDR3 DNA reads TGTGCCAGCCGTTCTCTAGCGGATCCCTACGAGCAGTACTTC.

This CDR3 is CSVYGLAGGWQETQYF. In DNA, the CDR3 is TGCAGCGTTTACGGACTAGCGGGAGGGTGGCAAGAGACCCAGTACTTC. This chain uses TRBV29-1 with TRBJ2-5, with 15 bases aligning to TRBD2. This CDR3 region has 16 residues. Germline CDR1 reads SQVTM; CDR2 reads ANQGSEA. V trimming: 5 bases; J trimming: 2 bases; junction bases outside the gene matches: 6.

CDR3 residues: CASSLARGANYGYTF. The CDR3 coding sequence is TGTGCCAGCAGCTTAGCCAGGGGGGCGAACTATGGCTACACCTTC. This rearrangement joins TRBV7-8 to TRBJ1-2; 7 bases are shared with TRBD1. Germline values: CDR1 SGHVS, CDR2 FQNEAQ. J was trimmed by 2 bases and V by 0 bases; bases with no gene match: 3. The CDR3 has 15 residues.

This chain connects TRBV14 to TRBJ2-3; D not resolved. The germline V and J ends were trimmed by 1 base and 10 bases, with 15 bases remaining between them. Germline CDR1 and CDR2: SGHDN and FVKESK. The CDR3 covers 14 residues. The CDR3 sequence: CASSQVGGVGSQYF. The CDR3 nucleotides are TGTGCCAGCAGCCAAGTCGGCGGAGTCGGGTCGCAGTATTTT. Full variable domain (rest looked up from reference TRBV14 and TRBJ2-3): EAGVTQFPSHSVIEKGQTVTLRCDPISGHDNLYWYRRVMGKEIKFLLHFVKESKQDESGMPNNRFLAERTGGTYSTLKVQPAELEDSGVYFCASSQVGGVGSQYFGPGTRLTVL.

The chain is built from TRBV7-9 and TRBJ1-1, with a tentative D call TRBD1 (6 bases). Between the trimmed V and J ends, which lost 5 bases and 1 base, there was a span of 17 bases. The CDR3 sequence is 16 residues long. From germline, CDR1 is SEHNR and CDR2 FQNEAQ (reference sequence). CDR3 DNA sequence: TGTGCCAGCAGCCCGGAGGGGAGGGGACAGAACACTGAAGCTTTCTTT. It translates to CASSPEGRGQNTEAFF.

V usage is TRBV5-1 and J usage is TRBJ2-1, with TRBD1 identical over 8 bases. The CDR3 totals 14 residues. V lost 3 bases to trimming and J lost 6 bases; unmatched junction nucleotides: 5. CDR1 and CDR2 from the germline V gene are SGHRS and YFSETQ. CDR3 sequence (DNA): TGCGCCAGCAGCTCCGGACAGGGTAGCAATGAGCAGTTCTTC. Its protein is CASSSGQGSNEQFF.

This clone was seen once. The chain uses TRBV28 and TRBJ1-1; 7 bases fit TRBD1. Germline values: CDR1 MDHEN, CDR2 SYDVKM. Trimming cost V 6 bases and J 6 bases; bases outside gene matches: 13. The CDR3 covers 15 residues. The CDR3: CASSRKTGSRAEAFF. CDR3 in DNA: TGTGCCAGCAGCCGTAAGACAGGGTCTCGGGCTGAAGCTTTCTTT.

This chain connects TRBV7-6 to TRBJ2-7; TRBD1 agrees at 7 bases. Germline assignment: CDR1 SGHVS and CDR2 FNYEAQ. V lost 5 bases to trimming and J lost 6 bases; unmatched junction nucleotides: 7. The CDR3 has 13 amino acids. CDR3 in amino acids: CASSPNRGGEQYF. Here the CDR3 DNA reads TGTGCCAGCAGCCCGAACAGGGGTGGCGAGCAGTACTTC.

The chain employs TRBV20-1 and TRBJ2-3; D may be TRBD2 (6 bases). The V and J ends lost 6 bases and 5 bases respectively, with 9 bases between them. This CDR3 has 11 residues. Germline V gives CDR1 DFQATT, CDR2 SNEGSKA (reference sequence). The CDR3 nucleotides read TGCAGTGCGCCAGCGGGAGATACGCAGTATTTT. This translates into CSAPAGDTQYF.

The chain combines TRBV2 with TRBJ2-2; 7 positions agree with TRBD2. V gave up 3 bases and J gave up 2 bases; unmatched junction bases: 12. The CDR3 runs 18 residues. CDR1 is SNHLY and CDR2 is FYNNEI in the germline V gene. The CDR3 coding sequence is TGTGCCAGCAGTGATCTAGCGGCAACGGTGCCAAACACCGGGGAGCTGTTTTTT. This sequence encodes CASSDLAATVPNTGELFF.

The chain has TRBV18 and TRBJ1-6; D may be TRBD1 (5 bases). The CDR3 has 14 residues. Germline V CDR1 and CDR2: KGHSH, LQKENI. The V end was cut by 2 bases, the J end by 9 bases, with 11 bases between. Here the CDR3 DNA reads TGTGCCAGCTCACCAGGTTCCAGGGTTTCACCCCTCCACTTT. Its translation is CASSPGSRVSPLHF.

The rearrangement uses TRBV28 and TRBJ1-1; TRBD1 aligns across 9 bases. The CDR3 has 14 amino acids. Unmatched junction bases numbered 5, after V lost 6 bases and J lost 3 bases. CDR1 is MDHEN and CDR2 is SYDVKM in the germline V gene. CDR3 in DNA: TGTGCCAGCAGCCCCGGGACAGGGTACACTGAAGCTTTCTTT. This translates into CASSPGTGYTEAFF.

CDR3 nucleotides: TGTGCCTGGACCCGGGACAGGGGGGAAAAACTGTTTTTT. Translating it yields CAWTRDRGEKLFF. This chain uses TRBV30 with TRBJ1-4; 11 bases align to TRBD1. CDR1 is GTSNPN, CDR2 SVGIG, per germline (reference sequence). The CDR3 has 13 amino acids. Losses at the gene ends were 4 bases for V and 8 bases for J; bases not matched to a gene: 3. The full variable domain, completed using reference TRBV30 and TRBJ1-4, is SQTIHQWPATLVQPVGSPLSLECTVEGTSNPNLYWYRQAAGRGLQLLFYSVGIGQISSEVPQNLSASRPQDRQFILSSKKLLLSDSGFYLCAWTRDRGEKLFFGSGTQLSVL.

The chain links TRBV29-1 to TRBJ2-7; D might be TRBD2 (6 bases). Trimming removed 4 bases at V and 2 bases at J, with 6 bases between. CDR1 is SQVTM and CDR2 is ANQGSEA in the germline V gene. The CDR3 totals 11 residues. CDR3 sequence: CSVGGAYEQYF. The CDR3 region has the DNA TGCAGCGTTGGGGGGGCCTACGAGCAGTACTTC.

The V and J genes are TRBV5-4 and TRBJ2-2, with D hard to call. Trimming shortened V by 4 bases and J by 2 bases, and 3 bases separated the two germline ends. The CDR3 spans 12 residues. Germline V CDR1 and CDR2: SGHNT, YYREEE (reference sequence). The chain's CDR3 is CASSLNTGELFF. CDR3 nucleotides: TGTGCCAGCAGCCTCAACACCGGGGAGCTGTTTTTT.

The chain is built from TRBV5-1 and TRBJ2-7, with D possibly matching TRBD1 (6 bases). This CDR3 contains 17 residues. The V end was cut by 3 bases, the J end by 7 bases, with 26 bases between. Germline assignment: CDR1 SGHRS and CDR2 YFSETQ. The CDR3 is CASSSTTLSTGLGEQYF. In DNA form, the CDR3 reads TGCGCCAGCAGCTCCACCACCTTGTCAACAGGGCTGGGTGAGCAGTACTTC.

J is TRBJ2-1 and V is TRBV18, with D possibly being TRBD2 (5 bases). In germline, CDR1 is KGHSH, CDR2 LQKENI. Trimming took 3 bases from V and 8 from J, leaving 20 bases between them. The CDR3 contains 16 residues. The CDR3 DNA sequence: TGTGCCAGCTCACCCCCCGGCCCCGGGAAGGGTGATGAGCAGTTCTTC. Its protein product is CASSPPGPGKGDEQFF.

The chain couples TRBV5-4 to TRBJ1-2; perhaps TRBD1 as D (6 bases). Looked up from germline, CDR1 is SGHNT and CDR2 is YYREEE (reference sequence). The CDR3 runs to 15 residues. The V end was cut by 5 bases, the J end by 0 bases, with 14 bases between. As DNA, the CDR3 is TGTGCCAGCAGGCTGCGACAGGCCACTAACTATGGCTACACCTTC. This translates into CASRLRQATNYGYTF.

The CDR3 reads CASSLELGSYSNQPQHF. CDR3 nucleotides: TGTGCCAGCAGCTTGGAACTGGGGAGTTATAGCAATCAGCCCCAGCATTTT. J is TRBJ1-5 and V is TRBV5-4; D unclear. The CDR3 runs 17 residues. Trimming removed 0 bases from V and 0 bases from J, with 13 bases in between. The V gene's germline CDR1 is SGHNT and CDR2 YYREEE (reference sequence). Complete variable domain (other parts from reference TRBV5-4 and TRBJ1-5): ETGVTQSPTHLIKTRGQQVTLRCSSQSGHNTVSWYQQALGQGPQFIFQYYREEENGRGNFPPRFSGLQFPNYSSELNVNALELDDSALYLCASSLELGSYSNQPQHFGDGTRLSIL.

V is TRBV5-1 and J is TRBJ2-5, with 10 bases identical to TRBD1. Trimming took 3 bases from V and 5 from J; bases not matched to a gene: 7. The CDR3 loop spans 15 amino acids. Germline lookup yields CDR1 SGHRS and CDR2 YFSETQ. CDR3 region: CASSWGQGNGETQYF. The CDR3 DNA reads as TGCGCCAGCAGCTGGGGACAGGGGAACGGGGAGACCCAGTACTTC. The whole variable domain, remainder taken from reference TRBV5-1 and TRBJ2-5, is KAGVTQTPRYLIKTRGQQVTLSCSPISGHRSVSWYQQTPGQGLQFLFEYFSETQRNKGNFPGRFSGRQFSNSRSEMNVSTLELGDSALYLCASSWGQGNGETQYFGPGTRLLVL.

The V gene is TRBV7-2, the J gene TRBJ2-2, with a tentative D call TRBD2 (6 bases). The CDR3 loop spans 15 amino acids. Germline V gives CDR1 SGHTA, CDR2 FQGNSA. V dropped 4 bases and J dropped 5 bases, with 14 bases sitting between them. The CDR3 DNA reads as TGTGCCAGCAGCTACAGATCTGGGGGGACCGGGGAGCTGTTTTTT. Its protein product is CASSYRSGGTGELFF.

The chain is built from TRBV28 and TRBJ1-2; TRBD1 is a possible D gene (5 bases). This CDR3 has 14 amino acids. V lost 7 bases, J lost 3 bases, and 15 bases lay in between. Germline V gene sequence: CDR1 MDHEN, CDR2 SYDVKM. CDR3 nucleotide sequence: TGTGCCAGCACCGCCCCAGGGCTACACTATGGCTACACCTTC. This gives the protein CASTAPGLHYGYTF.

In the case of this clone: Other nucleotide sequences from this sample produce the same CDR3. The J gene is TRBJ1-1, the V gene TRBV5-1; unclear D gene. Germline loops: CDR1 SGHRS, CDR2 YFSETQ. Deletions cut 0 bases from V and 1 base from J, with 7 bases between. CDR3 length: 14 amino acids. The CDR3 is CASSLGAANTEAFF. The CDR3 DNA reads TGCGCCAGCAGCTTGGGAGCGGCGAACACTGAAGCTTTCTTT.

The V call is TRBV27, the J call TRBJ1-1, with 8 bases identical to TRBD1. CDR1 and CDR2 (germline): MNHEY, SMNVEV (reference sequence). The CDR3 is made up of 13 amino acids. The V gene end was trimmed by 3 bases and the J gene end by 7 bases; junction bases not matched to a gene: 4. CDR3 region: CASSFKQGGEAFF. CDR3 in DNA: TGTGCCAGCAGTTTCAAACAGGGGGGTGAAGCTTTCTTT.